This T cell receptor (beta chain) was profiled in a study of T cells in Graves' hyperthyroidism and ophthalmopathy. Study as a whole: Blood was drawn when the patient was first diagnosed and still untreated.

TCR beta CDR3 regions were amplified from RNA. The study used the HTBI primer set for a first-round RT-PCR of the TCR CDR3. TCRdb re-called the multiplex PCR reads through MiXCR, storing one row per CDR3 protein. The sample shows roughly 740,000 distinct CDR3 sequences, about 17% of them seen only once. To note about this clonotype: As yet, its antigen is unknown. One end of the junction fails to match germline, which may point to a read error.

There are 16 residues in the CDR3. Findings and caveats of the study: The majority of expanded thyroid clonotypes above 0.001 also appeared in blood.

The genes are TRBV12-3 or TRBV12-4 and TRBJ2-5; D could derive from TRBD1 or TRBD2 (6 bases each). This clonotype originated in a man between 18 and 29 years old with Graves' hyperthyroidism. The source material was blood. CDR3 protein: CASSQGSWGAQETQYF. CDR3 DNA sequence: TGCGCCAGCAGCCAAGGGTCGTGGGGGGCCCAAGAGACCCAGTACTTC.